The 5 T cell receptor beta chains below come from one sample, sequenced in a study of regulatory T cells in long-lasting Graves disease. Both iRepertoire HTBI primers and Arm-PCR of CDR3 regions were used to build the TCR beta libraries. MiXCR, applied by TCRdb to the multiplex PCR reads, yields one record per CDR3 protein. The sample has more than 650,000 distinct CDR3 sequences; about 30% are singletons. Time point here: persistent/refractory GD, antithyroid drugs over 5 years with positive TRAb. PBMC RNA served as the TCR library source. The specimen comprised peripheral blood mononuclear cells (PBMCs), sampled when the disease was refractory, from a patient treated with antithyroid drugs. These TCRs come from a female donor with Graves disease.

The chain couples TRBV6-2 or TRBV6-3 to TRBJ2-7; 8 positions match TRBD2. Germline assignment: CDR1 MNHEY and CDR2 SVGEGT. V shed 2 bases, J shed 4 bases, and the junction held 7 bases outside the gene matches. The CDR3 loop spans 15 amino acids. The CDR3 region has the DNA TGTGCCAGCAGTTACGAAGCGGGAGTCGGGTACGAGCAGTACTTC. Translated, it gives CASSYEAGVGYEQYF.

This chain joins TRBV9 and TRBJ2-2; D call uncertain. Germline V gene lookup returns CDR1 SGDLS and CDR2 YYNGEE. V lost 1 base and J lost 2, with 15 bases in between. This CDR3 has 17 residues. The chain's CDR3 is CASSVNLEHLNTGELFF. CDR3 nucleotides: TGTGCCAGCAGCGTAAACTTGGAACACCTCAACACCGGGGAGCTGTTTTTT.

The chain employs TRBV5-1 and TRBJ1-2, with 7 bases lining up with TRBD1. Germline V gives CDR1 SGHRS, CDR2 YFSETQ. This CDR3 has 15 residues. After removal of 3 bases from V and 2 bases from J, the junction contained 7 bases not matched to a gene. The chain's CDR3 is CASSSPGQENYGYTF. DNA of the CDR3: TGCGCCAGCAGCTCGCCTGGACAGGAGAACTATGGCTACACCTTC. Full variable domain (outside the CDR3, taken from reference TRBV5-1 and TRBJ1-2): KAGVTQTPRYLIKTRGQQVTLSCSPISGHRSVSWYQQTPGQGLQFLFEYFSETQRNKGNFPGRFSGRQFSNSRSEMNVSTLELGDSALYLCASSSPGQENYGYTFGSGTRLTVV.

CDR3 region: CASSELSTASYEQYF. Here the CDR3 DNA reads TGTGCCAGCAGTGAGCTTTCGACAGCATCCTACGAGCAGTACTTC. This chain connects TRBV6-2 or TRBV6-3 to TRBJ2-7, with a tentative D call TRBD1 (5 bases). Trimming pared 5 bases from V and 1 base from J, leaving 15 bases between. The CDR3 contains 15 residues. Per the germline V gene, CDR1 is MNHEY and CDR2 is SVGEGT.

This clonotype was observed a handful of times. The chain combines TRBV6-1 with TRBJ2-7; tentatively, D is TRBD2 (6 bases). The CDR3 has 13 residues. The V gene's germline CDR1 is MNHNS and CDR2 SASEGT. V lost 7 bases, J lost 0 bases, and 10 bases lay in between. CDR3 loop: CASKGGISYEQYF. Here the CDR3 DNA reads TGTGCCAGCAAAGGCGGGATCTCCTACGAGCAGTACTTC.